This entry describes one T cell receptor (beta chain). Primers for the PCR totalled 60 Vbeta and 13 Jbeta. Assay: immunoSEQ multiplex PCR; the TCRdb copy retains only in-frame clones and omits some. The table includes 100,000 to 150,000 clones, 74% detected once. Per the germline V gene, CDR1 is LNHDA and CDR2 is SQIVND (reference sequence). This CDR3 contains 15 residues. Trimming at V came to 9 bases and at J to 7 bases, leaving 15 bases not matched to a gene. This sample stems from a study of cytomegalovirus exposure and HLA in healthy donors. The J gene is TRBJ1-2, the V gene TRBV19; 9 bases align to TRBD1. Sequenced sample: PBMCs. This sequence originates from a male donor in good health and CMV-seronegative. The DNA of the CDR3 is TGTGCCAGACCCCTGGGGGACAGGGAGCAGAGTGGCTACACCTTC. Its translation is CARPLGDREQSGYTF.